The following is a T cell receptor beta chain sequence with its context. The specificity of this receptor is unknown. A much larger clone is a single base away; this may be a read error. For repertoire sequencing, TCR beta CDR3 regions were amplified from RNA transcripts. The first round of RT-PCR was done with HTBI primers and the Qiagen OneStep RT-PCR kit, and was followed by a second round of multiplex PCR, then size selection and purification. Sequencing of the libraries was carried out on an Illumina HiSeq2000 in paired-end mode with 100 bp reads. Regarding the original processing steps: SOAPnuke was used for read processing, and reads with adapters, uncalled bases, a mean Phred below 15, or no exact constant-primer or identifier match were discarded. High-quality paired reads were merged with COPE v1.2.5. Each unique nucleotide sequence was defined as a clonotype, and clonotypes were aligned to IMGT TRB V, D and J references with MiTCR v1.1. The analysis was limited to V-J combinations with a frequency above 0.0001, which together covered about 99% of repertoires. For each V-J combination, a TCR clonal expansion and chaos score was defined as the ratio of F50 clonal expansion to chaos observed in the TCRdist matrix. Welch's t-statistics and random forest were used to narrow the features down to over ten V-J combinations, which were then fed into a naive Bayes classifier. Thyroid-blood repertoire similarity was quantified with the Morisita-Horn index. The public sequencing data were trimmed at Q25 with fastp and processed into clonotypes with MiXCR by TCRdb, which kept only in-frame beta chains. All rows with the same CDR3 protein become a single entry with the most common DNA and genes. Clone size and V and J calls follow TCRdb, not the original study. The sample records about 590,000 distinct CDR3 sequences, 39% of which are singletons. Of the sample, about 4.2% falls within the top ten clones.

These data belong to a study of Graves' ophthalmopathy and Graves' hyperthyroidism (dated by TCRdb to the late 2010s). Regarding the study in general: Hyperthyroidism was defined as stable when no progression to ophthalmopathy occurred within 18 months of follow-up. The study used TCR beta repertoire signatures to distinguish Graves' ophthalmopathy from Graves' hyperthyroidism and to predict progression to ophthalmopathy. In total, over 130 blood samples were TCR-sequenced: approximately 40 ophthalmopathy, over 70 hyperthyroidism and roughly 17 hyperthyroidism-to-ophthalmopathy patients. A discovery set of 90 to 100 patients (roughly 43 ophthalmopathy, under 65 stable hyperthyroidism) was enrolled to explore V-J signatures distinguishing ophthalmopathy from hyperthyroidism. An independent validation cohort comprised some 19 hyperthyroidism patients and over 15 patients who later progressed from hyperthyroidism to ophthalmopathy. T-cell repertoires of thyroid tissue and blood were compared in several hyperthyroidism patients. Following sampling, methimazole starting at 30 mg daily was administered to hyperthyroidism patients, and high-dose intravenous methylprednisolone was administered to ophthalmopathy patients.

Hyperthyroidism patients were newly diagnosed, were aged 18 to 65 years, and had a disease duration under 2 months. Patients with other autoimmune diseases, uncontrolled infections, pregnancy or lactation were excluded. Diagnosis relied on clinical symptoms, serum thyroxine, TRAb, thyroid ultrasound and orbital computed tomography. Total RNA was extracted with Trizol reagent and quality-checked on an Agilent 2100 Bioanalyzer. From its cysteine to its phenylalanine, the CDR3 spans 15 amino acids. The retained sequence is limited to the CDR3, 45 bases, with the frame set at the first base. Trimming accounts for 11 bases at V and 5 bases at J, while the number of junction bases matched to no gene is 13. General study outcomes and caveats: In cross-validation, the 13-signature model distinguished ophthalmopathy from stable hyperthyroidism with less than 90% sensitivity and about 81% specificity, while in the test set the corresponding values were about 79% and 69%. Among expanded thyroid clonotypes with frequency above 0.001, most also showed up in blood, which suggests that blood repertoires may reflect the thyroid immune response. Sample size was not statistically predetermined, and group allocation was not concealed from the investigators. In validation, the model predicted ophthalmopathy progression with more than 55% sensitivity and roughly 72% specificity; 12 predicted patients were CT-confirmed with GO in a median of around 6.5 months.

Rearrangement joined TRBV12-3 or TRBV12-4 to TRBJ2-2; 8 nucleotides in the junction match TRBD2. Sequencing used peripheral blood or thyroid tissue (not recorded which). The sequence was collected from an adult man with Graves' hyperthyroidism. The nucleotides are TGTGCCGGGTGCAAAGCGGGGGCGGGAACCGGGGAGCTGTTTTTT. Its protein is CAGCKAGAGTGELFF.